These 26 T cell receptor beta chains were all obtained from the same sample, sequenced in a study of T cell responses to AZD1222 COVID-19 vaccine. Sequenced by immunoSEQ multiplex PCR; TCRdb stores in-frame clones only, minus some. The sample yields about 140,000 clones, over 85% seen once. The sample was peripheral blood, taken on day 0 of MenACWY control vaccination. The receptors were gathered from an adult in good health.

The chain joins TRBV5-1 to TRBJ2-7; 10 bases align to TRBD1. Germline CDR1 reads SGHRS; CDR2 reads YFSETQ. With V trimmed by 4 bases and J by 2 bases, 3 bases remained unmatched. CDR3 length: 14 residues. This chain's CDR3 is CASSPGTGAYEQYF. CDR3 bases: TGCGCCAGCAGCCCAGGGACAGGGGCCTACGAGCAGTACTTC.

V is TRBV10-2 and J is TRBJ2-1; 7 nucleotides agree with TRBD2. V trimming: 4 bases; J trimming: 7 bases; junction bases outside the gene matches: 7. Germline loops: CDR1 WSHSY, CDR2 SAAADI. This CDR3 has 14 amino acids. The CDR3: CASSAAGDQNEQFF. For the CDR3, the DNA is TGCGCCAGCAGTGCCGCGGGAGATCAAAATGAGCAGTTCTTC.

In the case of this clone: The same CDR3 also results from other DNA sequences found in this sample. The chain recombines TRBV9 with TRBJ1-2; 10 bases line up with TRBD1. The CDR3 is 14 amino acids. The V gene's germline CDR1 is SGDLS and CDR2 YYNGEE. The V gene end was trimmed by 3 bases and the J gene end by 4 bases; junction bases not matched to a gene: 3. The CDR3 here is CASSGTGGLYGYTF. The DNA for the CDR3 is TGTGCCAGCAGCGGGACAGGGGGACTCTATGGCTACACCTTC.

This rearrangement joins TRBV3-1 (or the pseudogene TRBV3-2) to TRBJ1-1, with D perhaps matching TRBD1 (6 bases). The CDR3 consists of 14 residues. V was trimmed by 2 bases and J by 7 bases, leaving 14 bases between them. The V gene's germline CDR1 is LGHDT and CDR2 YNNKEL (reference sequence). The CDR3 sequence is CASSQTAGAGEAFF. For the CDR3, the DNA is TGTGCCAGCAGCCAAACCGCGGGGGCTGGTGAAGCTTTCTTT.

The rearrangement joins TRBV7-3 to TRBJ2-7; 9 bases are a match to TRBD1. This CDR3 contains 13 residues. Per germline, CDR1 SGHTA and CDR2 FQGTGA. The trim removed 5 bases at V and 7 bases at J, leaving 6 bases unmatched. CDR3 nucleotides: TGTGCCAGCAGCCCGGGACAGGGTCAGGAGCAGTACTTC. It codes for CASSPGQGQEQYF. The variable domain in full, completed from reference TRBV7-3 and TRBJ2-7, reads GAGVSQTPSNKVTEKGKYVELRCDPISGHTALYWYRQSLGQGPEFLIYFQGTGAADDSGLPNDRFFAVRPEGSVSTLKIQRTERGDSAVYLCASSPGQGQEQYFGPGTRLTVT.

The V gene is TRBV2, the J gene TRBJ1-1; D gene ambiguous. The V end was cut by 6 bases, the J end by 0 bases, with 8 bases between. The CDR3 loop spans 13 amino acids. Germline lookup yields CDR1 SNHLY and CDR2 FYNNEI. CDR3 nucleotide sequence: TGTGCCAGCAGCGCGGAGATGAACACTGAAGCTTTCTTT. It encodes CASSAEMNTEAFF.

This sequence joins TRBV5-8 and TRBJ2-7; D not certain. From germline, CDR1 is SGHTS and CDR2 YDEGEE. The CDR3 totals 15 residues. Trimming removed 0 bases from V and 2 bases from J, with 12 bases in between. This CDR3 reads CASSLVAGITYEQYF. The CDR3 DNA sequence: TGTGCCAGCAGCTTGGTCGCAGGAATTACCTACGAGCAGTACTTC. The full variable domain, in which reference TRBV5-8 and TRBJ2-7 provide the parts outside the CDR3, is EAGVTQSPTHLIKTRGQQATLRCSPISGHTSVYWYQQALGLGLQFLLWYDEGEERNRGNFPPRFSGRQFPNYSSELNVNALELEDSALYLCASSLVAGITYEQYFGPGTRLTVT.

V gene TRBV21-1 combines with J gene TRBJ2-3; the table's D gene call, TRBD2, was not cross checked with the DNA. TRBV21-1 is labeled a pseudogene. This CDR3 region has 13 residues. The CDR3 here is CASSKSGTDTQYF. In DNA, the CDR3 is TGTGCCAGCAGCAAGAGCGGTACAGATACGCAGTATTTT.

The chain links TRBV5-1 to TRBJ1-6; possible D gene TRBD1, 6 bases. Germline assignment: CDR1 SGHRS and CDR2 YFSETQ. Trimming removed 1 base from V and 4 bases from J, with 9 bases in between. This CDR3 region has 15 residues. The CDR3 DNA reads TGCGCCAGCAGCTTGAGGGGGGATTATAATTCACCCCTCCACTTT. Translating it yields CASSLRGDYNSPLHF.

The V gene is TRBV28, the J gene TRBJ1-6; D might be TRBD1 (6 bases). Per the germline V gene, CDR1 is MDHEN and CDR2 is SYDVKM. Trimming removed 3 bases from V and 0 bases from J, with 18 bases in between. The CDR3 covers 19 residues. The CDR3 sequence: CASSLLMGGRLSYNSPLHF. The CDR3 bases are TGTGCCAGCAGTTTGCTAATGGGGGGGCGTCTCTCCTATAATTCACCCCTCCACTTT.

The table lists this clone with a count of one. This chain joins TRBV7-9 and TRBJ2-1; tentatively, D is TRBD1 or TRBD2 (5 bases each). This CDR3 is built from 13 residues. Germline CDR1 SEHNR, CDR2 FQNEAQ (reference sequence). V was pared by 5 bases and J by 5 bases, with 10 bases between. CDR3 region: CASSVGPNNEQFF. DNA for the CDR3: TGTGCCAGCAGCGTGGGACCAAACAATGAGCAGTTCTTC.

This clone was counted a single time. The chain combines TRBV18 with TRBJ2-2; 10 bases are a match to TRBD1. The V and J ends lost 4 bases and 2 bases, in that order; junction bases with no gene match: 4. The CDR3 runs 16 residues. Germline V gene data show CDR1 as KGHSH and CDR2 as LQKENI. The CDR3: CASSRDRGVNTGELFF. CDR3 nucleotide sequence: TGTGCCAGCTCACGGGACAGGGGCGTAAACACCGGGGAGCTGTTTTTT.

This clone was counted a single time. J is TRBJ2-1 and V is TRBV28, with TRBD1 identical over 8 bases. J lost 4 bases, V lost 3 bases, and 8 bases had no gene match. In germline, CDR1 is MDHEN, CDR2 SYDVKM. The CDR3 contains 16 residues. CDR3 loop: CASSFNGQGGYNEQFF. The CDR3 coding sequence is TGTGCCAGCAGTTTTAACGGACAGGGAGGTTACAATGAGCAGTTCTTC. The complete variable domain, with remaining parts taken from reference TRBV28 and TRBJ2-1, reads DVKVTQSSRYLVKRTGEKVFLECVQDMDHENMFWYRQDPGLGLRLIYFSYDVKMKEKGDIPEGYSVSREKKERFSLILESASTNQTSMYLCASSFNGQGGYNEQFFGPGTRLTVL.

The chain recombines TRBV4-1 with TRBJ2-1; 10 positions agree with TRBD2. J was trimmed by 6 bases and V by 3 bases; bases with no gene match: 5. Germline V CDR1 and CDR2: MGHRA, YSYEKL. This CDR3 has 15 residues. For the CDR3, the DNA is TGCGCCAGCAGCCATCTAGGACTAGCGGCCAATGAGCAGTTCTTC. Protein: CASSHLGLAANEQFF.

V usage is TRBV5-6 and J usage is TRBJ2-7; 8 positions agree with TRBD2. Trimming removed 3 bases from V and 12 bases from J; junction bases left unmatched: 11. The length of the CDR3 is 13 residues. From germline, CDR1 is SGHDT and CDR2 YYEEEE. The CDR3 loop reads CASSSGPSGHRYF. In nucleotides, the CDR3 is TGTGCCAGCAGCTCTGGTCCTAGCGGGCATAGGTACTTC. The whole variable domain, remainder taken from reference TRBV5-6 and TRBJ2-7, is DAGVTQSPTHLIKTRGQQVTLRCSPKSGHDTVSWYQQALGQGPQFIFQYYEEEERQRGNFPDRFSGHQFPNYSSELNVNALLLGDSALYLCASSSGPSGHRYFGPGTRLTVT.

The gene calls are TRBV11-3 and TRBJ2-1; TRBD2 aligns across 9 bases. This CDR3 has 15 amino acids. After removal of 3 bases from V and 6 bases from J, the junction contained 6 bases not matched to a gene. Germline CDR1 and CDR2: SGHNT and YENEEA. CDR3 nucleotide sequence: TGTGCCAGCAGCTTTAGCGGGGGCTTTGGCAATGAGCAGTTCTTC. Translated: CASSFSGGFGNEQFF.

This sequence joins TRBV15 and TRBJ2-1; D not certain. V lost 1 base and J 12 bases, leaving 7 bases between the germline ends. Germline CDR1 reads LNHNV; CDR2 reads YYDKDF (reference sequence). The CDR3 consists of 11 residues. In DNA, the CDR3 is TGTGCCACCAGCAGAGGTGGCCCGCAGTTCTTC. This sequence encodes CATSRGGPQFF.

CDR3 DNA: TGTGCCAGCAGCCCCAGGGGACAGGCCTACGAGCAGTACTTC. Its translation is CASSPRGQAYEQYF. V gene TRBV3-1 (or the pseudogene TRBV3-2) combines with J gene TRBJ2-7, with 8 bases matching TRBD1. The CDR3 contains 14 residues. J was trimmed by 2 bases and V by 4 bases; bases with no gene match: 4. Germline-derived CDR1 and CDR2 are LGHDT and YNNKEL (reference sequence).

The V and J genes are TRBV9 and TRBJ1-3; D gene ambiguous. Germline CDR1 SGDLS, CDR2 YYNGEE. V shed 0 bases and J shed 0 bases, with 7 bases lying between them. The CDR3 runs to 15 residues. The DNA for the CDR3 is TGTGCCAGCAGCGTAGATCAGTTCTCTGGAAACACCATATATTTT. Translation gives CASSVDQFSGNTIYF.

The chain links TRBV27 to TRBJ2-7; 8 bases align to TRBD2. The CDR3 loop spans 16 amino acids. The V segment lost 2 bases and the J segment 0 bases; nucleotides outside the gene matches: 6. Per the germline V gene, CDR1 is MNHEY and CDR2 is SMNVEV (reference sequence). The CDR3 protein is CASSLSSGSSSYEQYF. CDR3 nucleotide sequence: TGTGCCAGCAGTTTAAGCAGCGGGAGTAGCTCCTACGAGCAGTACTTC.

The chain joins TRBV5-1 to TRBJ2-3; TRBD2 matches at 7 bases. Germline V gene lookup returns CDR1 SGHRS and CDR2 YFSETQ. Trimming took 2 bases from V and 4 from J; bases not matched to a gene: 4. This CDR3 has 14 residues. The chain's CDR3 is CASSFNGLADTQYF. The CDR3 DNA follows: TGCGCCAGCAGCTTCAATGGACTAGCAGATACGCAGTATTTT.

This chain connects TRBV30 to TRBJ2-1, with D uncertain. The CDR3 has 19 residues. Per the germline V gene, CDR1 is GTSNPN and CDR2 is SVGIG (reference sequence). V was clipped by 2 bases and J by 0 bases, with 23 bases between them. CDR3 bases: TGTGCCTGGAGTCTTCGAATAAACCCCCAGAAGGCCTCCTACAATGAGCAGTTCTTC. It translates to CAWSLRINPQKASYNEQFF.

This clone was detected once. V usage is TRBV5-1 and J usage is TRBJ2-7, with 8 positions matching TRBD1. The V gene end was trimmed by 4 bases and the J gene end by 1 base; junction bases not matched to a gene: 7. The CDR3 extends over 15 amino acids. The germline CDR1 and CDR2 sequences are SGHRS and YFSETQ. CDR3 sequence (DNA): TGCGCCAGCAGCCCAGGACAGGGTTATTCCTACGAGCAGTACTTC. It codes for CASSPGQGYSYEQYF.

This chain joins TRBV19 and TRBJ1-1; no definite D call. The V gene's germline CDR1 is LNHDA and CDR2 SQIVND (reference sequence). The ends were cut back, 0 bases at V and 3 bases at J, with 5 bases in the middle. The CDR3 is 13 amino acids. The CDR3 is CASSIEGDTEAFF. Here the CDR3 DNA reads TGTGCCAGTAGTATAGAAGGTGACACTGAAGCTTTCTTT.

Here the CDR3 DNA reads TGCGCCAGCAGCCAGGCCGGACAGGGAAATTCACCCCTCCACTTT. As protein: CASSQAGQGNSPLHF. The chain has TRBV5-1 and TRBJ1-6; the match to TRBD1 covers 8 bases. V dropped 4 bases and J dropped 7; count of bases not matched to a gene: 7. CDR3 size: 15 residues. Germline V gene data show CDR1 as SGHRS and CDR2 as YFSETQ.

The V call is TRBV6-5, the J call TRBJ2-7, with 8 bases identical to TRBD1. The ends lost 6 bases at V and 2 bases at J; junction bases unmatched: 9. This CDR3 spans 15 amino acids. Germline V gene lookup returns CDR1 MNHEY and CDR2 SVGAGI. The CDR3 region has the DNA TGTGCCAGCAGAATAGACAGGGGAATCCCCTACGAGCAGTACTTC. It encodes CASRIDRGIPYEQYF.